This T cell receptor beta chain was obtained from a study of vaccination effects on CD4 cells after COVID-19. About the research overall: Each participant received a vaccine that was either BNT162b2 or mRNA-1273, given as two doses. General study results and limits: Relatively few convalescent patients took part in the study, which had no early post-infection timepoints. Only a single clone (1 of 255 vaccine-induced clones in healthy vaccinees) cross-reacted with common cold coronaviruses.

Following 10 days of culture, CD4+ T cells were isolated. The assay was immunoSEQ multiplex PCR, and TCRdb's table has in-frame clones only and misses some. This table holds about 50,000 clones, 60% to 85% found once. Comments on this clone: Its antigen remains unidentified.

Germline V CDR1 and CDR2: GTSNPN, SVGIG (reference sequence). Trimming left V 5 bases short and J 2 bases short, with 13 bases between. CDR3 length: 14 residues. The clonotype originates from a human donor who received a COVID-19 vaccine. The sample was CD4+ T cells from PBMCs cultured without peptide, taken before COVID-19 vaccination. The gene calls are TRBV30 and TRBJ1-5; D gene unclear. CDR3 sequence reads: CAWADKGGNQPQHF. In nucleotides, the CDR3 is TGTGCCTGGGCTGATAAGGGTGGCAATCAGCCCCAGCATTTT.